This T cell receptor beta chain was sequenced for a study of T cell repertoires in cytomegalovirus infection (dated by TCRdb to 2018 to 2020). Regarding the research as a whole: Because public TCR beta signatures pointed to carriage of CMV infection together with the matching HLA type, the HLA type of each donor mattered for the analysis. Findings and caveats that apply to the study as a whole: Cumulative frequency of public TCR beta family members discriminated carriers of CMV infection plus the relevant HLA type in this cohort and an independent approximately 370-donor cohort. The ex vivo response was dominated by HLA-C-restricted CMV-specific TCR beta clonotypes, which also provided the single most frequent clonotype in two of eight donors.

The table lists this clonotype with many counts. It lacks a known antigen. No much larger clone exists at a distance of one base, and base qualities are not known. V loses 3 bases of germline sequence and J loses 5 bases, and the interval between the two ends is 14 bases. Via the germline V gene (reference sequence), CDR1 is WNHNN and CDR2 SYGVQD. The CDR3 holds 15 amino acids from the cysteine to the phenylalanine. Left in the record is the CDR3 DNA by itself, 45 bases read in frame from the first base. The reads were generated on an Illumina HiSeq 1500. The public sequencing data were trimmed at Q25 with fastp and processed into clonotypes with MiXCR by TCRdb, which kept only in-frame beta chains. Rows are unified per CDR3 protein, each entry keeping the most common DNA and genes. The sample table contains a few hundred thousand distinct CDR3 sequences; only one count was recorded for more than 20% of them. Less than 15% of the sample is taken by the ten largest.

The source of this sequence is a human donor in good health (CMV status not recorded). Some clones in this sample may be carry-over from other donors' samples. The sample taken for sequencing was PBMCs. The receptor chain draws on TRBV10-1 and TRBJ2-1; the D gene assignment is perhaps TRBD1 or TRBD2, with each matching 5 bases. This receptor carries the CDR3 CASSDYALGDNEQFF. At the DNA level, the sequence is TGCGCCAGCAGTGATTACGCTCTGGGGGACAATGAGCAGTTCTTC.